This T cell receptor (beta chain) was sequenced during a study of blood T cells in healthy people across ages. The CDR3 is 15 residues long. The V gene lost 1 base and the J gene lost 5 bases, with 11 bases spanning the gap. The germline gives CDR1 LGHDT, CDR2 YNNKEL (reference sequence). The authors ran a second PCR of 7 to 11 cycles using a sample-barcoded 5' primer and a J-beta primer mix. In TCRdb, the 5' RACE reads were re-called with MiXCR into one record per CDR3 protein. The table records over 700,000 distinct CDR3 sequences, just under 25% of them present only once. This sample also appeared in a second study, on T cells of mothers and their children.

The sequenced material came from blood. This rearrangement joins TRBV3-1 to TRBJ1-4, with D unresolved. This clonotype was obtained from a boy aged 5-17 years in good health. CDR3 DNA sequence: TGTGCCAGCAGCCAAGGAATTCCAGAGAATGAAAAACTGTTTTTT. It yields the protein CASSQGIPENEKLFF.